The 25 T cell receptor beta chains given below trace back to one sample, sequenced in a study of cytomegalovirus exposure and HLA in healthy donors. Primers for the PCR totalled 60 Vbeta and 13 Jbeta. Sequencing was performed with immunoSEQ multiplex PCR; in TCRdb, only in-frame clones are kept and a portion is missing. The data show about 210,000 clones, 60% to 80% seen once. Sample: PBMCs. The source of these receptors is a male donor in good health and CMV-seronegative.

The CDR3, as DNA: TGTGCCAGCAACCGGGACAGCTCCTACGAGCAGTACTTC. Its protein product is CASNRDSSYEQYF. This sequence joins TRBV6-1 and TRBJ2-7; TRBD1 matches at 7 bases. Germline CDR1 is MNHNS and CDR2 is SASEGT. The CDR3 consists of 13 residues. Unmatched junction bases numbered 3, after V lost 7 bases and J lost 0 bases.

This sequence joins TRBV27 and TRBJ2-5, with D perhaps TRBD2 (6 bases). Trimming left V 5 bases short and J 2 bases short, with 15 bases between. Germline CDR1 and CDR2: MNHEY and SMNVEV (reference sequence). The CDR3 length is 15 residues. CDR3 DNA: TGTGCCAGCAGTACACCGATAAGCGGGCAAGAGACCCAGTACTTC. This gives the protein CASSTPISGQETQYF.

The chain carries TRBV6-1 and TRBJ2-5; 7 bases are a match to TRBD2. Germline values: CDR1 MNHNS, CDR2 SASEGT. V was clipped by 0 bases and J by 2 bases; unmatched bases: 3. CDR3 size: 15 residues. CDR3 bases: TGTGCCAGCAGTGAAGCCGGGGGGATTCAAGAGACCCAGTACTTC. It is translated as CASSEAGGIQETQYF.

The chain recombines TRBV18 with TRBJ2-7, with 8 positions matching TRBD1. The CDR3 totals 14 residues. The V gene's germline CDR1 is KGHSH and CDR2 LQKENI. The ends lost 4 bases at V and 4 bases at J; junction bases unmatched: 6. In DNA form, the CDR3 reads TGTGCCAGCTCACTCCCGGACAGGGTTTACGAGCAGTACTTC. It is translated as CASSLPDRVYEQYF.

The chain employs TRBV7-3 and TRBJ2-1; D not certain. Trimming shortened V by 4 bases and J by 6 bases, and 16 bases separated the two germline ends. The CDR3 contains 15 residues. Germline CDR1 is SGHTA and CDR2 is FQGTGA. In DNA, the CDR3 is TGTGCCAGCAGCTCCGCTGAGGCGGAAGCCAATGAGCAGTTCTTC. It specifies CASSSAEAEANEQFF.

The chain employs TRBV18 and TRBJ1-5; D call uncertain. The germline CDR1 and CDR2 sequences are KGHSH and LQKENI. The CDR3 consists of 12 residues. Trimming removed 6 bases from V and 5 bases from J, with 8 bases in between. The CDR3 loop is CASSRVDQPQHF. As DNA, the CDR3 is TGTGCCAGCTCGCGTGTGGATCAGCCCCAGCATTTT.

A word on this clone: The junction and the germline gene differ at one end; a read error may be behind it. V usage is TRBV7-9 and J usage is TRBJ1-4, with a possible D match to TRBD1 (5 bases). Germline CDR1 reads SEHNR; CDR2 reads FQNEAQ (reference sequence). This CDR3 contains 13 residues. The CDR3 reads CVSRAGENEKLFF. The CDR3 DNA follows: TGTGTCAGCAGGGCCGGAGAAAATGAAAAACTGTTTTTT.

This clone was seen a handful of times. The rearrangement uses TRBV6-6 and TRBJ1-5; D ambiguous. Trimming pared 2 bases from V and 2 bases from J, leaving 7 bases between. Germline V lookup: CDR1 MNHNY, CDR2 SVGAGI (reference sequence). The CDR3 extends over 14 amino acids. The CDR3 region has the DNA TGTGCCAGCAGTTACCACTCGGGCAATCAGCCCCAGCATTTT. Amino acids: CASSYHSGNQPQHF.

The V gene is TRBV21-1, the J gene TRBJ2-4; TRBD1 is the table's D call and was not checked against the DNA. TRBV21-1 counts as a pseudogene. CDR3 length: 15 residues. CDR3 protein: CASSKEGRAKNIQYF. The DNA for the CDR3 is TGTGCCAGCAGCAAAGAGGGGCGAGCCAAAAACATTCAGTACTTC.

The rearrangement joins TRBV7-9 to TRBJ1-2; TRBD1 matches at 12 bases. The trim removed 6 bases at V and 8 bases at J, leaving 10 bases unmatched. Germline loops: CDR1 SEHNR, CDR2 FQNEAQ (reference sequence). The CDR3 is 15 amino acids. The CDR3 protein is CASSPSGTGGRGYTF. The CDR3 bases are TGTGCCAGCAGTCCTTCCGGGACAGGGGGCAGGGGCTACACCTTC.

The V and J genes are TRBV6-5 and TRBJ2-2; D not resolved. Germline loops: CDR1 MNHEY, CDR2 SVGAGI. V lost 7 bases, J lost 0 bases, and 12 bases lay in between. The length of the CDR3 is 15 residues. The CDR3, as DNA: TGTGCCAGCACCCAGGTTGACGCGAACACCGGGGAGCTGTTTTTT. Its translation: CASTQVDANTGELFF.

This clone was detected a few times. This chain connects TRBV7-9 to TRBJ1-1, with TRBD1 identical over 7 bases. The CDR3 length is 12 residues. CDR1 is SEHNR and CDR2 is FQNEAQ in the germline V gene (reference sequence). With V trimmed by 8 bases and J by 3 bases, 3 bases remained unmatched. CDR3 sequence (DNA): TGTGCCAGCGAAGGGGGCTACACTGAAGCTTTCTTT. It codes for CASEGGYTEAFF.

The chain employs TRBV9 and TRBJ2-1; 7 bases agree with TRBD1. Germline CDR1 reads SGDLS; CDR2 reads YYNGEE. The V gene end was trimmed by 0 bases and the J gene end by 8 bases; junction bases not matched to a gene: 14. The CDR3 has 17 amino acids. The CDR3 region has the DNA TGTGCCAGCAGCGTAGATCCAGGGGGATTATTAATCGATGAGCAGTTCTTC. It specifies CASSVDPGGLLIDEQFF.

This chain connects TRBV28 to TRBJ1-1; no clear D. V lost 6 bases and J lost 3, with 5 bases in between. The CDR3 contains 11 residues. Germline loops: CDR1 MDHEN, CDR2 SYDVKM. CDR3 amino acids: CASRRYTEAFF. The CDR3, as DNA: TGTGCCAGCAGGAGGTACACTGAAGCTTTCTTT.

This chain connects TRBV7-2 to TRBJ1-2, with a possible D match to TRBD1 (6 bases). This CDR3 region has 14 residues. Trimming stripped 4 bases from V and 3 bases from J, with 12 bases between. Germline CDR1 SGHTA, CDR2 FQGNSA. The CDR3, as DNA: TGTGCCAGCAGCTCACAGGGATACTACTATGGCTACACCTTC. This sequence encodes CASSSQGYYYGYTF.

The chain joins TRBV6-6 to TRBJ2-1; a possible D gene is TRBD2 (5 bases). V was cut by 8 bases and J by 10 bases, with 15 bases left in between. Germline assignment: CDR1 MNHNY and CDR2 SVGAGI (reference sequence). CDR3 length: 12 residues. CDR3 residues: CASLGEGVEQFF. Here the CDR3 DNA reads TGTGCCAGCCTCGGCGAGGGAGTAGAGCAGTTCTTC.

This clone was seen a few times. The chain couples TRBV5-6 to TRBJ1-6; D is perhaps TRBD1 (6 bases). The CDR3 runs to 14 residues. The germline V and J ends were trimmed by 0 bases and 8 bases, with 9 bases remaining between them. Germline V CDR1 and CDR2: SGHDT, YYEEEE. The CDR3 reads CASSLGQAHSPLHF. CDR3 coding DNA: TGTGCCAGCAGCTTGGGACAGGCCCATTCACCCCTCCACTTT.

This sequence joins TRBV15 and TRBJ1-4; 7 nucleotides align to TRBD1. The J segment lost 5 bases and the V segment lost 3 bases, leaving 9 bases of the junction unmatched. The CDR3 is made up of 16 amino acids. Germline V gives CDR1 LNHNV, CDR2 YYDKDF (reference sequence). As DNA, the CDR3 is TGTGCCACCAGCAGGGGTCCGGGACAGAAGAATGAAAAACTGTTTTTT. This gives the protein CATSRGPGQKNEKLFF.

V and J are TRBV9 and TRBJ1-3; D may be TRBD1 (6 bases). The length of the CDR3 is 15 residues. The V and J ends lost 4 bases and 4 bases respectively, with 15 bases between them. Germline loops: CDR1 SGDLS, CDR2 YYNGEE. CDR3 sequence: CASSRPGTSGNTIYF. As DNA, the CDR3 is TGTGCCAGCAGCCGGCCTGGGACATCCGGAAACACCATATATTTT.

The rearrangement joins TRBV4-3 to TRBJ1-2, with D possibly matching TRBD1 (6 bases). The germline V and J ends were trimmed by 0 bases and 4 bases, with 6 bases remaining between them. CDR3 length: 13 amino acids. CDR1 and CDR2 from the germline V gene are LGHNA and YSLEER. The CDR3 here is CASSQDRGYGYTF. CDR3 in DNA: TGCGCCAGCAGCCAAGACAGGGGCTATGGCTACACCTTC.

This rearrangement joins TRBV6-6 to TRBJ2-7; D is possibly TRBD2 (6 bases). Germline assignment: CDR1 MNHNY and CDR2 SVGAGI (reference sequence). Trimming took off 5 bases at V and 0 bases at J, with 14 bases between the two ends. The CDR3 has 15 amino acids. Here the CDR3 reads CASSGGSLSSYEQYF. As DNA, the CDR3 is TGTGCCAGCAGTGGAGGGAGCCTTAGCTCCTACGAGCAGTACTTC.

The chain carries TRBV28 and TRBJ2-3, with D possibly TRBD1 on 6 matching bases. The V end lost 8 bases, the J end lost 0 bases, and 15 bases lay between the germline ends. This CDR3 has 15 residues. Germline lookup yields CDR1 MDHEN and CDR2 SYDVKM. The CDR3 nucleotides are TGTGCCAGCCGCCACGCTGGACAGAGCACAGATACGCAGTATTTT. Translating it yields CASRHAGQSTDTQYF. Supplemented by reference TRBV28 and TRBJ2-3, the full variable domain reads DVKVTQSSRYLVKRTGEKVFLECVQDMDHENMFWYRQDPGLGLRLIYFSYDVKMKEKGDIPEGYSVSREKKERFSLILESASTNQTSMYLCASRHAGQSTDTQYFGPGTRLTVL.

This clone has only one observation. V is TRBV7-9 and J is TRBJ2-7, with D maybe TRBD1 (7 bases). CDR3 length: 15 amino acids. V was cut by 3 bases and J by 2 bases, with 14 bases left in between. CDR1 is SEHNR and CDR2 is FQNEAQ in the germline V gene (reference sequence). The CDR3 loop is CASSLAGQSPYEQYF. The CDR3 DNA sequence: TGTGCCAGCAGCTTGGCGGGACAGTCCCCCTACGAGCAGTACTTC. Drawing the rest from reference TRBV7-9 and TRBJ2-7, the complete variable domain is DTGVSQNPRHKITKRGQNVTFRCDPISEHNRLYWYRQTLGQGPEFLTYFQNEAQLEKSRLLSDRFSAERPKGSFSTLEIQRTEQGDSAMYLCASSLAGQSPYEQYFGPGTRLTVT.

This chain uses TRBV7-9 with TRBJ1-6, with D perhaps TRBD1 (6 bases). CDR1 and CDR2 (germline): SEHNR, FQNEAQ (reference sequence). The CDR3 is made up of 13 amino acids. Trimming left V 1 base short and J 12 bases short, with 10 bases between. CDR3 DNA sequence: TGTGCCAGCAGCTTAGAAGGGGGGGGACCCCTCCACTTT. Its translation is CASSLEGGGPLHF.

The rearrangement uses TRBV7-7 and TRBJ2-5; 10 bases agree with TRBD1. The V segment lost 5 bases and the J segment 4 bases; nucleotides outside the gene matches: 4. The CDR3 contains 14 residues. Germline V gene sequence: CDR1 SSHAT, CDR2 FNYEAQ (reference sequence). The CDR3 sequence: CASSTTGGGETQYF. CDR3 nucleotides: TGTGCCAGCAGCACGACAGGGGGCGGAGAGACCCAGTACTTC.